These 10 T cell receptor beta chains share one sample of origin, sequenced in a study of regulatory T cells in long-lasting Graves disease. Time point here: newly diagnosed GD, antithyroid drugs for less than 3 months. PBMC-derived RNA was used for the TCR library. Construction of the TCR beta libraries employed iRepertoire HTBI primers in conjunction with Arm-PCR of CDR3 regions. TCRdb recomputed calls from the multiplex PCR reads with MiXCR, one row per CDR3 protein. The data contain 250,000 to 400,000 distinct CDR3 sequences, over 15% of them singletons. The source was peripheral blood mononuclear cells (PBMCs), collected at new diagnosis, from a patient treated with antithyroid drugs. These receptors originate from a female donor with Graves disease.

The V and J genes are TRBV5-1 and TRBJ2-1; TRBD2 matches 10 bases. V was clipped by 4 bases and J by 5 bases; unmatched bases: 6. This CDR3 is 15 amino acids long. The V gene's germline CDR1 is SGHRS and CDR2 YFSETQ. The CDR3 region has the DNA TGCGCCAGCAGCGAACGACTAGCGGGCAACAATGAGCAGTTCTTC. Protein sequence: CASSERLAGNNEQFF.

In its sample, this clonotype was seen a few times. The chain links TRBV10-3 to TRBJ2-1; D gene ambiguous. The CDR3 is 13 residues long. The ends were cut back, 3 bases at V and 5 bases at J, with 8 bases in the middle. Germline assignment: CDR1 ENHRY and CDR2 SYGVKD. The CDR3 loop is CAISDFRDNEQFF. For the CDR3, the DNA is TGTGCCATCAGTGATTTCCGGGACAATGAGCAGTTCTTC.

This clonotype was found many times. The chain carries TRBV27 and TRBJ1-5; 9 bases fit TRBD1. CDR1 MNHEY and CDR2 SMNVEV come from the germline V gene (reference sequence). The V segment lost 5 bases and the J segment 3 bases; nucleotides outside the gene matches: 11. The CDR3 loop spans 17 amino acids. The CDR3 DNA follows: TGTGCCAGCAGTACTGGACAGGGGAAATCAATCAATCAGCCCCAGCATTTT. The encoded protein is CASSTGQGKSINQPQHF.

This clonotype was detected only a few times. The rearrangement joins TRBV5-1 to TRBJ1-1; D not resolved. CDR3 length: 11 residues. Trimming left V 8 bases short and J 2 bases short, with 7 bases between. The V gene's germline CDR1 is SGHRS and CDR2 YFSETQ. DNA for the CDR3: TGCGCCAGTATCAGAAACACTGAAGCTTTCTTT. The encoded protein is CASIRNTEAFF.

The chain joins TRBV2 to TRBJ2-1, with D maybe TRBD1 (10 bases). Germline values: CDR1 SNHLY, CDR2 FYNNEI. The V end was cut by 8 bases, the J end by 14 bases, with 22 bases between. The CDR3 sequence is 13 residues long. This chain's CDR3 is CASGTGVAGGEFF. The CDR3 region has the DNA TGTGCCAGCGGGACAGGGGTCGCGGGAGGGGAGTTCTTC.

The V gene is TRBV11-2, the J gene TRBJ2-1; TRBD1 or TRBD2 may be the D gene (5 bases each). The germline V and J ends were trimmed by 1 base and 2 bases, with 12 bases remaining between them. The CDR3 is 16 residues long. Per germline, CDR1 SGHAT and CDR2 FQNNGV. The CDR3, as DNA: TGTGCCAGCAGCTTAGGACCGCCGGGACCCTACAATGAGCAGTTCTTC. Translating it yields CASSLGPPGPYNEQFF.

Only a few counts were recorded for this clonotype. The chain combines TRBV18 with TRBJ1-3; D may be TRBD1 (5 bases). CDR1 KGHSH and CDR2 LQKENI come from the germline V gene. Trimming stripped 5 bases from V and 3 bases from J, with 14 bases between. The CDR3 sequence is 15 residues long. CDR3: CASSSRGILGNTIYF. CDR3 coding DNA: TGTGCCAGCTCATCCCGGGGCATACTTGGAAACACCATATATTTT.

This clonotype was seen many times. The CDR3 is CASSEEFTGGLEQYF. CDR3 DNA sequence: TGTGCCAGCAGTGAAGAGTTTACAGGGGGCCTCGAGCAGTACTTC. This rearrangement joins TRBV2 to TRBJ2-7; TRBD1 agrees at 9 bases. This CDR3 has 15 residues. Looked up from germline, CDR1 is SNHLY and CDR2 is FYNNEI. With V trimmed by 1 base and J by 6 bases, 7 bases remained unmatched. The full variable domain, its missing parts supplied by reference TRBV2 and TRBJ2-7, is EPEVTQTPSHQVTQMGQEVILRCVPISNHLYFYWYRQILGQKVEFLVSFYNNEISEKSEIFDDQFSVERPDGSNFTLKIRSTKLEDSAMYFCASSEEFTGGLEQYFGPGTRLTVT.

V usage is TRBV7-2 and J usage is TRBJ2-5, with 9 nucleotides matching TRBD2. Per germline, CDR1 SGHTA and CDR2 FQGNSA. This CDR3 spans 16 amino acids. The V segment lost 5 bases and the J segment 5 bases; nucleotides outside the gene matches: 12. The CDR3: CASSDSSGMDGETQYF. CDR3 DNA: TGTGCCAGCAGCGATTCTAGCGGGATGGACGGGGAGACCCAGTACTTC.

This clonotype was observed many times. The chain carries TRBV12-3 or TRBV12-4 and TRBJ1-1; D may be TRBD1 (5 bases). The CDR3 spans 14 residues. V was shortened by 7 bases and J by 7 bases, with 19 bases between the two germline ends. This chain's CDR3 is CASIPGEGPSEAFF. The CDR3 DNA is TGTGCCAGCATCCCCGGCGAGGGACCTAGTGAAGCTTTCTTT.